This is a list of T cell receptor beta chains from one sample in a study of T-cell reconstitution after alpha-beta-depleted transplantation in children. A single record per CDR3 protein comes from TCRdb applying MiXCR to the PCR reads. The table includes roughly 280,000 distinct CDR3 sequences, roughly 10% detected once. The specimen was peripheral blood, collected 180 days after TCRalphabeta/CD19-depleted stem cell transplant. The receptors here all came from a male patient under 10 years old who had a stem cell transplant for chronic granulomatous disease, so the T cells may come from the graft donor. The CDR3 runs from the conserved cysteine through the conserved F or W. D genes are given only for firm matches. The size field is filled for only some rows; it gives once, few, many or a size class.

V	J	D	size	CDR3	DNA
TRBV20-1	TRBJ2-7	TRBD2	many	CSAISTSGVSYEQYF	TGCAGTGCTATTTCGACTAGCGGGGTGTCCTACGAGCAGTACTTC
TRBV5-4	TRBJ2-1	NA	many	CASTDLGGDEQFF	TGTGCCAGCACTGACTTAGGAGGGGATGAGCAGTTCTTC
TRBV12-3/TRBV12-4	TRBJ2-1	NA	many	CASSPSSRTLNNEQFF	TGTGCCAGCAGCCCATCATCCAGGACACTTAATAATGAGCAGTTCTTC
TRBV11-2	TRBJ2-2	NA	many	CASSLDILAGNTGELFF	TGTGCCAGCAGCTTAGATATCTTAGCCGGGAACACCGGGGAGCTGTTTTTT
TRBV4-2	TRBJ2-7	NA	NA	CASRPGHKYEQYF	TGTGCCAGCCGCCCCGGACACAAATACGAGCAGTACTTC
TRBV11-2	TRBJ2-3	NA	many	CASSPRVPTDTQYF	TGTGCCAGCAGTCCTAGGGTTCCCACAGATACGCAGTATTTT
TRBV4-3	TRBJ1-2	NA	many	CASSQKTVDGYGYTF	TGCGCCAGCAGCCAAAAGACAGTCGATGGCTATGGCTACACCTTC
TRBV5-4	TRBJ2-4	NA	NA	CASSSNRALADIQYF	TGTGCCAGCAGCTCCAACCGGGCCCTAGCTGACATTCAGTACTTC
TRBV10-3	TRBJ2-1	TRBD2	many	CAISPLAGDYNEQFF	TGTGCCATCAGCCCACTAGCGGGGGACTACAATGAGCAGTTCTTC
TRBV19	TRBJ2-1	NA	many	CASSMERRSYNEQFF	TGTGCCAGTAGTATGGAGCGGAGATCCTACAATGAGCAGTTCTTC
TRBV29-1	TRBJ1-2	NA	many	CSARGGYGYTF	TGCAGCGCTAGGGGTGGCTATGGCTACACCTTC
TRBV7-2	TRBJ2-3	NA	many	CASSSGRRDTQYF	TGTGCCAGCAGCTCAGGGAGGCGTGATACGCAGTATTTT
TRBV7-9	TRBJ1-2	NA	many	CASSLDTSYGYTF	TGTGCCAGCAGCTTAGACACATCCTATGGCTACACCTTC
TRBV20-1	TRBJ2-7	NA	many	CSASGGHLYEQYF	TGCAGTGCTAGTGGGGGACACCTCTACGAGCAGTACTTC
TRBV29-1	TRBJ2-3	TRBD2	many	CSVAASGSSADTQYF	TGCAGCGTTGCGGCTAGCGGGAGTAGCGCAGATACGCAGTATTTT
TRBV23-1	TRBJ1-1	NA	NA	CASSQSAVGTSYPNTEAFF	TGCGCCAGCAGTCAGTCCGCGGTGGGCACCTCATACCCGAACACTGAAGCTTTCTTT
TRBV6-5	TRBJ2-5	NA	few	CASKGLQTQYF	TGTGCCAGCAAAGGTCTGCAGACCCAGTACTTC
TRBV20-1	TRBJ2-7	TRBD1	many	CSARPGTAYEQYF	TGCAGTGCTAGGCCCGGGACAGCCTACGAGCAGTACTTC